These 18 T cell receptor beta chains were all obtained from the same sample, sequenced in a study of T cell responses to AZD1222 COVID-19 vaccine. Profiling relied on immunoSEQ multiplex PCR, and the TCRdb table lists in-frame clones only, not all of them. This sample has tens of thousands of clones, with approximately 84% found just once. Source: peripheral blood, taken on day 0 of AZD1222 vaccination. These receptors were collected from an adult in good health.

CDR3 nucleotides: TGTGCCAGCAGCCCAAGACAGACCGGGGAGCTGTTTTTT. Protein: CASSPRQTGELFF. The chain couples TRBV11-3 to TRBJ2-2; maybe TRBD1 (5 bases). V was cut by 5 bases and J by 5 bases, with 9 bases left in between. The length of the CDR3 is 13 residues. Germline V gene data show CDR1 as SGHNT and CDR2 as YENEEA.

This chain links TRBV12-3 or TRBV12-4 with TRBJ1-1, with no clear D. Trimming pared 3 bases from V and 3 bases from J, leaving 8 bases between. The CDR3 length is 13 residues. The CDR3 protein is CASSFGGDTEAFF. In DNA, the CDR3 is TGTGCCAGCAGTTTTGGTGGGGACACTGAAGCTTTCTTT.

This clone was found a few times. This sequence joins TRBV7-9 and TRBJ2-7; TRBD1 agrees at 8 bases. V dropped 1 base and J dropped 5; count of bases not matched to a gene: 4. The CDR3 spans 14 residues. Germline CDR1 is SEHNR and CDR2 is FQNEAQ (reference sequence). In DNA, the CDR3 is TGTGCCAGCAGCTTAGTTGGACAGGGCCACGAGCAGTACTTC. It is translated as CASSLVGQGHEQYF.

The genes are TRBV10-2 and TRBJ2-3; D gene uncertain. Germline loops: CDR1 WSHSY, CDR2 SAAADI. This CDR3 has 15 amino acids. The ends were cut back, 1 base at V and 3 bases at J, with 11 bases in the middle. The CDR3 sequence: CASSEFLVGTDTQYF. CDR3 DNA sequence: TGCGCCAGCAGTGAGTTTCTGGTGGGTACAGATACGCAGTATTTT.

The gene calls are TRBV3-1 (or the pseudogene TRBV3-2) and TRBJ2-1; TRBD2 is a possible D gene (7 bases). Germline V gives CDR1 LGHDT, CDR2 YNNKEL (reference sequence). The CDR3 runs to 17 residues. Trimming left V 4 bases short and J 2 bases short, with 18 bases between. CDR3 coding DNA: TGTGCCAGCAGCCGAGGGGGGGGAAATGTCGCCTACAATGAGCAGTTCTTC. Protein sequence: CASSRGGGNVAYNEQFF.

This clone appeared a single time. This rearrangement joins TRBV19 to TRBJ1-3, with D unclear. V shed 6 bases and J shed 4 bases, with 10 bases lying between them. The CDR3 has 13 residues. Germline loops: CDR1 LNHDA, CDR2 SQIVND (reference sequence). The CDR3 bases are TGTGCCAGTAGGCCGCCAGAGGGAAACACCATATATTTT. This sequence encodes CASRPPEGNTIYF. Supplemented by reference TRBV19 and TRBJ1-3, the full variable domain reads DGGITQSPKYLFRKEGQNVTLSCEQNLNHDAMYWYRQDPGQGLRLIYYSQIVNDFQKGDIAEGYSVSREKKESFPLTVTSAQKNPTAFYLCASRPPEGNTIYFGEGSWLTVV.

V gene TRBV18 combines with J gene TRBJ2-3; 15 positions agree with TRBD2. The CDR3 has 18 residues. Per the germline V gene, CDR1 is KGHSH and CDR2 is LQKENI. J lost 3 bases, V lost 2 bases, and 6 bases had no gene match. The CDR3 is CASSPGLAGGLGTDTQYF. The DNA for the CDR3 is TGTGCCAGCTCACCAGGACTAGCGGGGGGGCTCGGAACAGATACGCAGTATTTT.

The chain links TRBV12-3 or TRBV12-4 to TRBJ2-1; perhaps TRBD2 as D (6 bases). V was trimmed by 3 bases and J by 10 bases, leaving 13 bases between them. This CDR3 has 13 residues. In DNA, the CDR3 is TGTGCCAGCAGTTTGGGGGGAGTGGCCGAGCAGTTCTTC. This encodes CASSLGGVAEQFF.

The chain couples TRBV18 to TRBJ1-3; possibly TRBD1 for D (5 bases). This CDR3 has 15 residues. Germline-derived CDR1 and CDR2 are KGHSH and LQKENI. Between the trimmed V and J ends, which lost 2 bases and 0 bases, there was a span of 8 bases. CDR3 loop: CASSPWGVSGNTIYF. In DNA, the CDR3 is TGTGCCAGCTCACCATGGGGGGTCTCTGGAAACACCATATATTTT.

This rearrangement joins TRBV2 to TRBJ1-4, with D possibly TRBD1 on 5 matching bases. Trimming removed 3 bases from V and 6 bases from J, with 11 bases in between. Germline lookup yields CDR1 SNHLY and CDR2 FYNNEI. The CDR3 spans 14 residues. The CDR3 region has the DNA TGTGCCAGCAGTGAGGGCAGGGAGTATGAAAAACTGTTTTTT. Translation gives CASSEGREYEKLFF.

This chain connects TRBV5-1 to TRBJ1-5; TRBD1 matches at 8 bases. Germline V gene data show CDR1 as SGHRS and CDR2 as YFSETQ. V lost 5 bases to trimming and J lost 6 bases; unmatched junction nucleotides: 4. This CDR3 is built from 13 residues. DNA of the CDR3: TGCGCCAGCAGTTGGACAGGGACTCAGCCCCAGCATTTT. It codes for CASSWTGTQPQHF.

The V call is TRBV6-5, the J call TRBJ1-1, with D uncertain. The CDR3 has 13 amino acids. CDR1 and CDR2 from the germline V gene are MNHEY and SVGAGI. Deletions cut 2 bases from V and 4 bases from J, with 8 bases between. The CDR3 loop is CASSYEGSTEAFF. CDR3 sequence (DNA): TGTGCCAGCAGTTACGAAGGGAGCACTGAAGCTTTCTTT.

The rearrangement uses TRBV7-9 and TRBJ2-5; 7 bases match TRBD1. This CDR3 has 15 residues. Germline assignment: CDR1 SEHNR and CDR2 FQNEAQ (reference sequence). V shed 5 bases, J shed 0 bases, and the junction held 6 bases outside the gene matches. CDR3 nucleotide sequence: TGTGCCAGCAGCCTAACGGACAGGTACCAAGAGACCCAGTACTTC. It specifies CASSLTDRYQETQYF. Looking up the rest from reference TRBV7-9 and TRBJ2-5 gives the full variable domain: DTGVSQNPRHKITKRGQNVTFRCDPISEHNRLYWYRQTLGQGPEFLTYFQNEAQLEKSRLLSDRFSAERPKGSFSTLEIQRTEQGDSAMYLCASSLTDRYQETQYFGPGTRLLVL.

The V call is TRBV5-1, the J call TRBJ2-7; 8 bases are a match to TRBD2. In germline, CDR1 is SGHRS, CDR2 YFSETQ. Germline trimming cut 3 bases from V and 2 bases from J; bases unmatched to any gene: 4. The CDR3 loop spans 14 amino acids. The CDR3 bases are TGCGCCAGCAGCTGGGTAGCGGGAACCTACGAGCAGTACTTC. This gives the protein CASSWVAGTYEQYF.

The chain has TRBV5-1 and TRBJ1-1, with a weak D call TRBD1 (5 bases). Trimming pared 4 bases from V and 0 bases from J, leaving 19 bases between. The CDR3 has 17 amino acids. Germline CDR1 is SGHRS and CDR2 is YFSETQ. CDR3 sequence reads: CASSPEGRSQLNTEAFF. The CDR3 DNA reads as TGCGCCAGCAGCCCCGAGGGGCGGTCCCAATTGAACACTGAAGCTTTCTTT.

V and J are TRBV11-1 and TRBJ1-3, with 8 bases aligning to TRBD1. This CDR3 region has 16 residues. In germline, CDR1 is SGHAT, CDR2 FQDESV (reference sequence). V was pared by 4 bases and J by 2 bases, with 7 bases of the junction left unmatched. CDR3 sequence: CASSSTDRVTGNTIYF. The CDR3 DNA sequence: TGTGCCAGCAGCTCAACGGACAGGGTAACTGGAAACACCATATATTTT.

This chain links TRBV5-6 with TRBJ2-7; 9 positions agree with TRBD1. CDR3 length: 13 amino acids. CDR1 and CDR2 from the germline V gene are SGHDT and YYEEEE. The J segment lost 6 bases and the V segment lost 6 bases, leaving 7 bases of the junction unmatched. CDR3 loop: CASTDRGFGEQYF. In DNA, the CDR3 is TGTGCCAGCACAGACAGGGGGTTCGGCGAGCAGTACTTC. Complete variable domain (other parts from reference TRBV5-6 and TRBJ2-7): DAGVTQSPTHLIKTRGQQVTLRCSPKSGHDTVSWYQQALGQGPQFIFQYYEEEERQRGNFPDRFSGHQFPNYSSELNVNALLLGDSALYLCASTDRGFGEQYFGPGTRLTVT.

The V gene is TRBV4-1, the J gene TRBJ1-2, with 8 positions matching TRBD1. Trimming at V came to 4 bases and at J to 4 bases, leaving 8 bases not matched to a gene. The V gene's germline CDR1 is MGHRA and CDR2 YSYEKL. The length of the CDR3 is 15 residues. As DNA, the CDR3 is TGCGCCAGCAGCCGGGAGACAGGGGTTACCTATGGCTACACCTTC. It specifies CASSRETGVTYGYTF.